This passage covers 16 T cell receptor beta chains from one sample sequenced in a study of CD8 T cells in ankylosing spondylitis. MiXCR was run by TCRdb on the 5' RACE reads, yielding one entry per CDR3 protein. In the table there are 200,000 or so distinct CDR3 sequences, 15% to 20% of which are singletons. The sample was blood, either unsorted or a sorted T cell fraction (not recorded which). Receptors were obtained from a male donor aged 10 to 35 with ankylosing spondylitis or in good health (not recorded which).

This clonotype was seen many times. J is TRBJ2-3 and V is TRBV18; 8 nucleotides line up with TRBD2. CDR3 length equals 14 residues. V trimming: 8 bases; J trimming: 3 bases; junction bases outside the gene matches: 7. The germline V gene encodes CDR1 KGHSH and CDR2 LQKENI. The CDR3 region has the DNA TGTGCCAGCCGACGGGGGGGATCGACAGATACGCAGTATTTT. Amino acids: CASRRGGSTDTQYF. The full variable domain, with the rest looked up from reference TRBV18 and TRBJ2-3, is NAGVMQNPRHLVRRRGQEARLRCSPMKGHSHVYWYRQLPEEGLKFMVYLQKENIIDESGMPKERFSAEFPKEGPSILRIQQVVRGDSAAYFCASRRGGSTDTQYFGPGTRLTVL.

J is TRBJ2-7 and V is TRBV29-1; no definite D call. Deletions cut 3 bases from V and 0 bases from J, with 9 bases between. This CDR3 comprises 13 residues. In germline, CDR1 is SQVTM, CDR2 ANQGSEA. CDR3 nucleotide sequence: TGCAGCGTTGACCAGCCGTACTCCTACGAGCAGTACTTC. Protein sequence: CSVDQPYSYEQYF.

This clonotype has ten or more counts. The chain couples TRBV2 to TRBJ1-3; no reliable D call. Germline CDR1 is SNHLY and CDR2 is FYNNEI. There are 17 residues in the CDR3. V gave up 6 bases and J gave up 3 bases, with 21 bases separating them. This CDR3 reads CASSPTGLGLGGNTIYF. CDR3 nucleotides: TGTGCCAGCAGCCCGACCGGGTTAGGTCTTGGTGGAAACACCATATATTTT.

At least ten counts were recorded for this clonotype. The chain combines TRBV24-1 with TRBJ2-1, with 9 nucleotides matching TRBD2. Trimming removed 2 bases from V and 1 base from J; junction bases left unmatched: 5. The CDR3 extends over 17 amino acids. Germline V gene sequence: CDR1 KGHDR, CDR2 SFDVKD. CDR3 DNA: TGTGCCACCAGTGATTCGGCTAGCGGGAAATCCTACAATGAGCAGTTCTTC. Translating it yields CATSDSASGKSYNEQFF.

The V gene is TRBV28, the J gene TRBJ2-7; D not resolved. Germline CDR1 MDHEN, CDR2 SYDVKM. The CDR3 has 15 amino acids. Trimming removed 2 bases from V and 2 bases from J, with 13 bases in between. The CDR3 nucleotides are TGTGCCAGCAGTTTAGTGCCCAAAGGGACCTACGAGCAGTACTTC. Translation gives CASSLVPKGTYEQYF.

This clonotype was seen repeatedly, ten times or more. This rearrangement joins TRBV20-1 to TRBJ2-1, with 11 bases that match TRBD2. Per germline, CDR1 DFQATT and CDR2 SNEGSKA (reference sequence). With V trimmed by 1 base and J by 3 bases, 2 bases remained unmatched. This CDR3 is 15 amino acids long. CDR3 in DNA: TGCAGTGCTAGAGCCGGGACTAGCGGCTACAATGAGCAGTTCTTC. Its translation: CSARAGTSGYNEQFF.

This clonotype showed up many times. The chain uses TRBV6-2 or TRBV6-3 and TRBJ2-1; 8 positions agree with TRBD2. From germline, CDR1 is MNHEY and CDR2 SVGEGT. The J segment lost 2 bases and the V segment lost 5 bases, leaving 5 bases of the junction unmatched. This CDR3 has 15 residues. The CDR3 DNA reads TGTGCCAGCAGTAGCGGGAGCGGGGCCTACAATGAGCAGTTCTTC. Protein: CASSSGSGAYNEQFF.

The chain employs TRBV20-1 and TRBJ2-7; D may match TRBD1 or TRBD2 (5 bases each). Trimming left V 0 bases short and J 7 bases short, with 19 bases between. Per germline, CDR1 DFQATT and CDR2 SNEGSKA (reference sequence). The CDR3 has 15 amino acids. CDR3 sequence (DNA): TGCAGTGCTAGAGATATGGCGGGCCCAGGGCGGGAGCAGTACTTC. Translated, it gives CSARDMAGPGREQYF.

This clonotype was found a few times. This rearrangement joins TRBV20-1 to TRBJ2-7; D tentatively reads TRBD1 or TRBD2 (5 bases each). Germline lookup yields CDR1 DFQATT and CDR2 SNEGSKA (reference sequence). The CDR3 runs 11 residues. V gave up 6 bases and J gave up 5 bases, with 11 bases separating them. The chain's CDR3 is CSAKWDHEQYF. As DNA, the CDR3 is TGCAGTGCCAAATGGGACCACGAGCAGTACTTC.

This clonotype appeared many times. The chain combines TRBV20-1 with TRBJ2-1, with 13 bases fitting TRBD2. CDR1 is DFQATT and CDR2 is SNEGSKA in the germline V gene (reference sequence). The CDR3 runs 12 residues. This CDR3 reads CRILAGGDEQFF. CDR3 coding DNA: TGCAGGATACTAGCGGGAGGGGATGAGCAGTTCTTC.

This clonotype has more than one count but fewer than ten. The chain uses TRBV30 and TRBJ1-5, with D unresolved. V was shortened by 3 bases and J by 4 bases, with 10 bases between the two germline ends. This CDR3 contains 13 residues. Germline-derived CDR1 and CDR2 are GTSNPN and SVGIG (reference sequence). The DNA for the CDR3 is TGTGCCTGGAGCGTCGTGGAGAATCAGCCCCAGCATTTT. Translating it yields CAWSVVENQPQHF.

This clonotype was seen repeatedly, ten times or more. V gene TRBV6-2 or TRBV6-3 combines with J gene TRBJ2-5; 7 bases are shared with TRBD1. Germline CDR1 reads MNHEY; CDR2 reads SVGEGT. Trimming at V came to 6 bases and at J to 0 bases, leaving 7 bases not matched to a gene. There are 15 residues in the CDR3. DNA for the CDR3: TGTGCCAGCAGCCCTATACAGGGGTACCAAGAGACCCAGTACTTC. Translated, it gives CASSPIQGYQETQYF.

This clonotype was detected many times. V gene TRBV20-1 combines with J gene TRBJ1-3, with D possibly TRBD1 on 5 matching bases. The CDR3 runs to 15 residues. CDR1 is DFQATT and CDR2 is SNEGSKA in the germline V gene (reference sequence). V lost 1 base and J lost 4, with 14 bases in between. CDR3 nucleotides: TGCAGTGCTAGAGTACGAAGAGGACAAGGAAACACCATATATTTT. This gives the protein CSARVRRGQGNTIYF.

This clonotype was picked up many times. The genes are TRBV12-3 or TRBV12-4 and TRBJ1-4; no clear D. The CDR3 is made up of 12 amino acids. V lost 4 bases and J lost 12, with 12 bases in between. As DNA, the CDR3 is TGTGCCAGCAGTTCTCCTTTGATGGAACTGTTTTTT. Protein sequence: CASSSPLMELFF.

As DNA, the CDR3 is TGCAGCGTTGACGGCAGGGAGGGGGGAAACACCATATATTTT. This encodes CSVDGREGGNTIYF. This sequence joins TRBV29-1 and TRBJ1-3, with a weak D call TRBD1 (5 bases). Germline lookup yields CDR1 SQVTM and CDR2 ANQGSEA. Deletions cut 3 bases from V and 4 bases from J, with 13 bases between. The CDR3 loop spans 14 amino acids.

At least ten counts were recorded for this clonotype. The chain uses TRBV29-1 and TRBJ2-1; 8 bases fit TRBD1. V lost 4 bases to trimming and J lost 7 bases; unmatched junction nucleotides: 12. The CDR3 has 15 amino acids. Germline V CDR1 and CDR2: SQVTM, ANQGSEA. The CDR3 is CSVGLDRGGRNEQFF. DNA of the CDR3: TGCAGCGTTGGGCTAGACAGGGGCGGTCGGAATGAGCAGTTCTTC.